The 17 T cell receptor beta chains below come from one sample, sequenced in a study of liver allograft versus peripheral blood T cells. Study context: Recipients' peripheral blood supplied the T cell receptor repertoires against which those in transplanted livers were compared.

TCRdb reprocessed the reads via MiXCR and lists one record per CDR3 protein. The sample has fewer than 9,500 distinct CDR3 sequences, roughly 20% seen once. The receptors come from a human patient who had a liver transplant. Some T cells may trace back to the graft donor.

In this sample, this clonotype is medium-sized (0.01 to 0.1%). The gene calls are TRBV19 and TRBJ1-4, with D tentatively TRBD1 (6 bases). V lost 0 bases to trimming and J lost 13 bases, with 12 bases between them. CDR1 and CDR2 from the germline V gene are LNHDA and SQIVND (reference sequence). There are 13 residues in the CDR3. CDR3 protein: CASSIDLQGTLFF. CDR3 in DNA: TGTGCCAGTAGTATAGACCTACAGGGTACACTGTTTTTT.

This clonotype is labeled as medium-sized (0.01 to 0.1%). CDR3 sequence (DNA): TGTGCCTGCCCGGGTCCGGATAGTACTGAAGCTTTCTTT. This gives the protein CACPGPDSTEAFF. The chain combines TRBV30 with TRBJ1-1; D ambiguous. V was pared by 6 bases and J by 5 bases, with 16 bases between. The CDR3 spans 13 residues. Germline V gives CDR1 GTSNPN, CDR2 SVGIG (reference sequence).

This clonotype is termed medium-sized. V gene TRBV7-2 combines with J gene TRBJ1-2, with D maybe TRBD1 (6 bases). Between the trimmed V and J ends, which lost 3 bases and 7 bases, there was a span of 12 bases. The germline gives CDR1 SGHTA, CDR2 FQGNSA. This CDR3 spans 13 amino acids. The CDR3 here is CASSFPGVGGYTF. The CDR3 nucleotides are TGTGCCAGCAGCTTTCCAGGGGTGGGTGGCTACACCTTC.

V is TRBV7-9 and J is TRBJ2-7, with 11 positions matching TRBD1. Germline assignment: CDR1 SEHNR and CDR2 FQNEAQ (reference sequence). The CDR3 is made up of 16 amino acids. The V and J ends lost 5 bases and 3 bases, in that order; junction bases with no gene match: 9. CDR3 protein: CASSQDRGRFGYEQYF. In DNA form, the CDR3 reads TGTGCCAGCAGCCAGGACAGGGGGCGGTTCGGCTACGAGCAGTACTTC.

This clonotype is termed medium-sized. V usage is TRBV6-5 and J usage is TRBJ1-1; possibly TRBD1 for D (5 bases). The CDR3 is 15 amino acids. V was trimmed by 1 base and J by 3 bases, leaving 12 bases between them. CDR1 is MNHEY and CDR2 is SVGAGI in the germline V gene. The CDR3 sequence is CASSYWAGLDTEAFF. Here the CDR3 DNA reads TGTGCCAGCAGTTACTGGGCAGGGTTGGACACTGAAGCTTTCTTT.

This clonotype occurred a few times. This chain's CDR3 is CSVGVRREVSTDTQYF. CDR3 bases: TGCAGTGTCGGGGTCCGCCGGGAGGTGAGCACAGATACGCAGTATTTT. The chain recombines TRBV20-1 with TRBJ2-3; 7 nucleotides match TRBD2. Germline trimming cut 7 bases from V and 0 bases from J; bases unmatched to any gene: 13. The CDR3 is 16 amino acids. Germline lookup yields CDR1 DFQATT and CDR2 SNEGSKA (reference sequence).

This clonotype was picked up many times. The chain carries TRBV19 and TRBJ2-1; TRBD1 agrees at 7 bases. Looked up from germline, CDR1 is LNHDA and CDR2 is SQIVND (reference sequence). V was pared by 4 bases and J by 9 bases, with 9 bases of the junction left unmatched. The CDR3 totals 14 residues. CDR3 protein: CASSTDRERGEQFF. In DNA form, the CDR3 reads TGTGCCAGTAGTACAGACAGGGAAAGGGGTGAGCAGTTCTTC.

This clonotype ranks as medium-sized. The rearrangement links TRBV18 to TRBJ2-2; D not certain. Germline V gene data show CDR1 as KGHSH and CDR2 as LQKENI. This CDR3 spans 13 amino acids. Trimming took 2 bases from V and 2 from J, leaving 3 bases between them. The CDR3 sequence: CASSPVNTGELFF. The CDR3 coding sequence is TGTGCCAGCTCACCAGTCAACACCGGGGAGCTGTTTTTT.

This clonotype was observed at least ten times. The CDR3 bases are TGCAGTGCCGAAGGGACGGAGTATAATTCACCCCTCCACTTT. It encodes CSAEGTEYNSPLHF. The chain is built from TRBV20-1 and TRBJ1-6, with D perhaps matching TRBD1 (5 bases). Between the trimmed V and J ends, which lost 6 bases and 4 bases, there was a span of 13 bases. This CDR3 region has 14 residues. Germline CDR1 DFQATT, CDR2 SNEGSKA (reference sequence).

This chain uses TRBV20-1 with TRBJ2-3; the D gene is possibly TRBD2 (6 bases). Germline lookup yields CDR1 DFQATT and CDR2 SNEGSKA (reference sequence). The CDR3 totals 15 residues. The V end lost 2 bases, the J end lost 0 bases, and 12 bases lay between the germline ends. The DNA for the CDR3 is TGCAGTGCTAGAACTCGGAGCGGGAGCACAGATACGCAGTATTTT. Translated, it gives CSARTRSGSTDTQYF.

The J gene is TRBJ1-1, the V gene TRBV19; the match to TRBD1 covers 11 bases. Unmatched junction bases numbered 10, after V lost 5 bases and J lost 5 bases. CDR3 length: 16 amino acids. Germline lookup yields CDR1 LNHDA and CDR2 SQIVND (reference sequence). In DNA form, the CDR3 reads TGTGCCAGTAGTGCGTCCGGGACAGGGGGGGGTACTGAAGCTTTCTTT. Translated, it gives CASSASGTGGGTEAFF.

By its share, this clonotype is medium-sized. The rearrangement links TRBV28 to TRBJ2-7; possible D gene TRBD1, 5 bases. The germline CDR1 and CDR2 sequences are MDHEN and SYDVKM. The CDR3 loop spans 16 amino acids. The V end was cut by 3 bases, the J end by 0 bases, with 15 bases between. CDR3 DNA: TGTGCCAGCAGTTTTCAGGGCCCCACACTCTCCTACGAGCAGTACTTC. Protein: CASSFQGPTLSYEQYF.

The chain is built from TRBV25-1 and TRBJ1-5; D is unresolved. Germline CDR1 reads MGHDK; CDR2 reads SYGVNS. Between the trimmed V and J ends, which lost 5 bases and 6 bases, there was a span of 11 bases. This CDR3 has 13 residues. The CDR3 loop is CASSHQGVQPQHF. In DNA, the CDR3 is TGTGCCAGCAGTCACCAAGGAGTTCAGCCCCAGCATTTT.

This clonotype is labeled medium-sized. CDR3 nucleotides: TGTGCCAGCAGTTACCCAGGACAGGGCCAAGAGACCCAGTACTTC. Protein sequence: CASSYPGQGQETQYF. The chain uses TRBV6-6 and TRBJ2-5; 8 bases fit TRBD1. The CDR3 runs 15 residues. Germline assignment: CDR1 MNHNY and CDR2 SVGAGI (reference sequence). V dropped 2 bases and J dropped 1; count of bases not matched to a gene: 3.

The chain employs TRBV6-6 and TRBJ2-7; 8 nucleotides match TRBD1. The assigned J gene may be wrong: the sequence end matches TRBJ2-4 better. In germline, CDR1 is MNHNY, CDR2 SVGAGI (reference sequence). CDR3 length: 14 amino acids. The CDR3 DNA reads as TGTGCCAGCAATAGCCGGGACAGGAAGGACATTCAGTACTTC. This gives the protein CASNSRDRKDIQYF.

In its sample, this clonotype is large (0.1 to 1%). The junction departs from the called germline gene at one end, perhaps through a read error. The V gene is TRBV18, the J gene TRBJ1-1; tentative D call: TRBD1 (5 bases). The CDR3 contains 13 residues. From germline, CDR1 is KGHSH and CDR2 LQKENI. As DNA, the CDR3 is TGTGCCACCTCAGGGCAGGCGAACACTGAAGCTTTCTTT. This gives the protein CATSGQANTEAFF.

Sample share makes this clonotype medium-sized. The chain uses TRBV6-1 and TRBJ2-7; D may be TRBD1 (5 bases). Trimming left V 5 bases short and J 3 bases short, with 14 bases between. The germline V gene encodes CDR1 MNHNS and CDR2 SASEGT. The CDR3 runs to 14 residues. The CDR3 sequence is CASSFRTLLYEQYF. The DNA for the CDR3 is TGTGCCAGCAGTTTCCGGACACTACTCTACGAGCAGTACTTC.